Sequencing of this TCR beta chain was carried out in a study of cytomegalovirus exposure and HLA in healthy donors. Study overall: A data release that came early held tens of millions of unique TCRs from HLA-typed donors. The Caucasian-associated ancestry cluster held around 76% of around 380 genotyped donors.

Overall study results and limits: In an earlier analysis, about 87% or about 30%: the productive usage of most TCR beta V segments. The study found most TCR sequences rare, yet found some public TCRs in many donors.

Per the germline V gene, CDR1 is MNHEY and CDR2 is SMNVEV (reference sequence). The CDR3 extends over 13 amino acids. The trim removed 6 bases at V and 7 bases at J, leaving 7 bases unmatched. On this clone itself: Its specificity is not known.

Primers included in the PCR were 60 Vbeta and 13 Jbeta primers. Some clones are missing from TCRdb's copy, which holds only in-frame ones; the method was immunoSEQ multiplex PCR. This sample has roughly 160,000 clones, with approximately 75% found just once. This rearrangement joins TRBV27 to TRBJ1-1; 8 bases fit TRBD1. The clonotype comes from a man aged 50-59 years in good health and CMV-seropositive. Sequencing was performed on PBMCs. The CDR3 region is CASSPGTGFEAFF. DNA for the CDR3: TGTGCCAGCAGCCCCGGGACAGGATTTGAAGCTTTCTTT.